These 13 T cell receptor beta chains were sequenced from one sample in a study of PD-1 blockade in mismatch repair-deficient tumors. Sequencing used immunoSEQ multiplex PCR; TCRdb keeps in-frame clones, though not all of them. The sample includes approximately 60,000 clones, around 88% of them seen just once. The sequences come from peripheral blood, collected 52 weeks after starting pembrolizumab. The receptor set was obtained from an adult with mismatch repair-deficient cancer.

The chain links TRBV10-1 to TRBJ2-3, with TRBD1 identical over 10 bases. The CDR3 extends over 17 amino acids. V lost 2 bases and J lost 6; bases outside the gene matches: 11. The germline V gene has CDR1 WNHNN and CDR2 SYGVQD (reference sequence). In nucleotides, the CDR3 is TGCGCCAGCAGTGAGATACGGACAGGGGGAGTGTCGGATACGCAGTATTTT. This codes for CASSEIRTGGVSDTQYF.

The rearrangement links TRBV5-5 to TRBJ2-5, with D unresolved. V was shortened by 3 bases and J by 4 bases, with 4 bases between the two germline ends. This CDR3 comprises 11 residues. The germline gives CDR1 SGHKS, CDR2 YYEKEE (reference sequence). The CDR3 protein is CASSSLETQYF. CDR3 DNA sequence: TGTGCCAGCAGCTCCCTAGAGACCCAGTACTTC.

The gene calls are TRBV11-1 and TRBJ2-3; no definite D call. This CDR3 region has 15 residues. The V end was cut by 0 bases, the J end by 1 base, with 8 bases between. Germline CDR1 reads SGHAT; CDR2 reads FQDESV (reference sequence). The CDR3 DNA is TGTGCCAGCAGCTTAGCTTCAAGGGGCACAGATACGCAGTATTTT. It codes for CASSLASRGTDTQYF. Full variable domain (outside the CDR3, taken from reference TRBV11-1 and TRBJ2-3): EAEVAQSPRYKITEKSQAVAFWCDPISGHATLYWYRQILGQGPELLVQFQDESVVDDSQLPKDRFSAERLKGVDSTLKIQPAELGDSAMYLCASSLASRGTDTQYFGPGTRLTVL.

The count of this clone is one. This chain links TRBV18 with TRBJ2-1; perhaps TRBD1 as D (5 bases). The CDR3 extends over 12 amino acids. Looked up from germline, CDR1 is KGHSH and CDR2 is LQKENI. V lost 3 bases to trimming and J lost 6 bases, with 6 bases between them. This CDR3 reads CASSPQGNEQFF. In nucleotides, the CDR3 is TGTGCCAGCTCACCGCAGGGCAATGAGCAGTTCTTC.

The V and J genes are TRBV6-4 and TRBJ2-6; D unresolved. Deletions cut 5 bases from V and 2 bases from J, with 13 bases between. Per germline, CDR1 MRHNA and CDR2 SNTAGT. There are 16 residues in the CDR3. This CDR3 reads CASSWTQGTGANVLTF. For the CDR3, the DNA is TGTGCCAGCAGTTGGACGCAAGGGACTGGGGCCAACGTCCTGACTTTC.

The rearrangement links TRBV27 to TRBJ2-4; no reliable D call. With 5 bases removed from V and 0 bases from J, the gap between germline ends came to 14 bases. Per germline, CDR1 MNHEY and CDR2 SMNVEV (reference sequence). The CDR3 is 16 amino acids. CDR3 in amino acids: CASSTALSLAKNIQYF. The CDR3 bases are TGTGCCAGCAGTACCGCATTATCTTTAGCCAAAAACATTCAGTACTTC.

The chain uses TRBV5-6 and TRBJ2-1; the D is unclear. The CDR3 covers 16 residues. V lost 1 base, J lost 4 bases, and 15 bases lay in between. CDR1 and CDR2 (germline): SGHDT, YYEEEE. The CDR3 nucleotides read TGTGCCAGCAGCTTGCCGGGCATCCCGTATTACAATGAGCAGTTCTTC. This gives the protein CASSLPGIPYYNEQFF.

The genes are TRBV2 and TRBJ1-4; 8 positions match TRBD1. The length of the CDR3 is 14 residues. The V and J ends lost 6 bases and 5 bases, in that order; junction bases with no gene match: 5. Germline V lookup: CDR1 SNHLY, CDR2 FYNNEI. The CDR3, as DNA: TGTGCCAGCAGCGACGACAGGGGCAATGAAAAACTGTTTTTT. It specifies CASSDDRGNEKLFF.

The chain uses TRBV10-1 and TRBJ2-1; D may be TRBD1 (6 bases). There are 12 residues in the CDR3. The germline V and J ends were trimmed by 4 bases and 16 bases, with 17 bases remaining between them. CDR1 WNHNN and CDR2 SYGVQD come from the germline V gene (reference sequence). CDR3 sequence: CASSGTTGFEFF. The CDR3 nucleotides are TGCGCCAGCAGTGGAACCACAGGGTTTGAATTCTTC.

The chain combines TRBV29-1 with TRBJ2-5, with a possible D match to TRBD1 (5 bases). Trimming stripped 4 bases from V and 4 bases from J, with 10 bases between. The CDR3 sequence is 12 residues long. From germline, CDR1 is SQVTM and CDR2 ANQGSEA. The CDR3 coding sequence is TGCAGCGTTGTTGGGGCCCCAGAGACCCAGTACTTC. It yields the protein CSVVGAPETQYF.

This chain links TRBV5-1 with TRBJ2-5; D is undetermined. This CDR3 is built from 12 residues. V was shortened by 7 bases and J by 3 bases, with 10 bases between the two germline ends. Looked up from germline, CDR1 is SGHRS and CDR2 is YFSETQ. CDR3 in amino acids: CASGWSKETQYF. The DNA of the CDR3 is TGCGCCAGCGGATGGAGTAAAGAGACCCAGTACTTC.

The chain joins TRBV5-8 to TRBJ2-3, with 9 bases that match TRBD1. J lost 5 bases, V lost 4 bases, and 11 bases had no gene match. The CDR3 spans 16 residues. CDR1 and CDR2 from the germline V gene are SGHTS and YDEGEE. CDR3 loop: CASSSGTGRSVDTQYF. The CDR3 DNA sequence: TGTGCCAGCAGCAGCGGGACAGGGAGAAGTGTAGATACGCAGTATTTT.

The rearrangement joins TRBV19 to TRBJ1-2; D remains ambiguous. The V gene's germline CDR1 is LNHDA and CDR2 SQIVND (reference sequence). Trimming stripped 11 bases from V and 7 bases from J, with 11 bases between. The CDR3 runs 10 residues. The CDR3 reads CAGSKTGYTF. The CDR3 bases are TGTGCCGGGTCGAAGACTGGCTACACCTTC.